This T cell receptor beta chain was captured in a study of blood T cell repertoires in COVID-19. Clones were read by immunoSEQ multiplex PCR, and TCRdb kept only the in-frame ones, dropping some. Among about 280,000 clones listed, around nine tenths were seen once. Trimming cost V 4 bases and J 4 bases, with 12 bases left between them. The CDR3 is 14 amino acids. The germline CDR1 and CDR2 sequences are MNHEY and SVGEGT. The material sequenced was PBMCs or T cells enriched from blood (not recorded which). The chain employs TRBV6-2 or TRBV6-3 and TRBJ2-3; tentatively, D is TRBD2 (6 bases). This TCR came from a woman in her 40s who had recovered from COVID-19. The CDR3 loop is CASSSAGSPDTQYF. The CDR3 DNA follows: TGTGCCAGCAGTTCCGCGGGATCACCAGATACGCAGTATTTT.